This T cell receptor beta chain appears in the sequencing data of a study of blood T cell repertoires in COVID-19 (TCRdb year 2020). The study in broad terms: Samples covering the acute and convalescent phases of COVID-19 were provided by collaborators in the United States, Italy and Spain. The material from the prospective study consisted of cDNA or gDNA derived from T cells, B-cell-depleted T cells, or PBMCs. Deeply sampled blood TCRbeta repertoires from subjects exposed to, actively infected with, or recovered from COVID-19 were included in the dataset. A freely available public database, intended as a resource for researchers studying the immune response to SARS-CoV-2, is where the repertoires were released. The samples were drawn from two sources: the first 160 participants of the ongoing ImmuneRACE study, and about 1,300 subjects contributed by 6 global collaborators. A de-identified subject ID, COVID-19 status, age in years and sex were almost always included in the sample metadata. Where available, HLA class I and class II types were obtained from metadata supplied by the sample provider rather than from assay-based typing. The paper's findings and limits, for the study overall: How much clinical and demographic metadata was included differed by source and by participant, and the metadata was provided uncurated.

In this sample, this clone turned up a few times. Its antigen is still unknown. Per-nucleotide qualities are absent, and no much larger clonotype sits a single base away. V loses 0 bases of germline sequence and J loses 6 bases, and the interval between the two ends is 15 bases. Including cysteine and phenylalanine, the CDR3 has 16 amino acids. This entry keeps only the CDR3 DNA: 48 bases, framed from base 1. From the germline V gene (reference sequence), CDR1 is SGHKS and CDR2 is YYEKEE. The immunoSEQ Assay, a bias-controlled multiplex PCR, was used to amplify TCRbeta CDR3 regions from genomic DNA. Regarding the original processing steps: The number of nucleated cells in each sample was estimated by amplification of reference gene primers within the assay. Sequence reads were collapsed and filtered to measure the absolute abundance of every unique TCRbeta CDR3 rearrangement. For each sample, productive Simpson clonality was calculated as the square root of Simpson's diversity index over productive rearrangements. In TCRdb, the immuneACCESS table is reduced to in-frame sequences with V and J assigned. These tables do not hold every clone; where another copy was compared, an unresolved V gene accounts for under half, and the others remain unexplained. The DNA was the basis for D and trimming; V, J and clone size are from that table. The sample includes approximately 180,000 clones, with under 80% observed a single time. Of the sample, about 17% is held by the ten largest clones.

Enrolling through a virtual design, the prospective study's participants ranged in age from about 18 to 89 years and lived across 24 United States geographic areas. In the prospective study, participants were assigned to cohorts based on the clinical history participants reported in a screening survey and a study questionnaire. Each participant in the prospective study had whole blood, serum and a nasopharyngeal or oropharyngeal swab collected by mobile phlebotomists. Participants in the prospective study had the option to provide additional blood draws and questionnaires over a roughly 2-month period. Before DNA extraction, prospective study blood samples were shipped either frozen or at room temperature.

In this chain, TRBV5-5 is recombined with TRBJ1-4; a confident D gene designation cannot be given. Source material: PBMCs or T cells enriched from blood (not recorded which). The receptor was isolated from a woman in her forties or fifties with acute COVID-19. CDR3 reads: CASSLGSGNGYEKLFF. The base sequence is TGTGCCAGCAGCTTGGGTTCGGGGAATGGTTATGAAAAACTGTTTTTT.